The 13 T cell receptor beta chains given below trace back to one sample, sequenced in a study of T-cell memory formation after mild COVID-19. TCRdb redid the calling of the 5' RACE reads with MiXCR, one entry per CDR3 protein. The profile shows about 400,000 distinct CDR3 sequences, 13% to 15% of them singletons. What was sequenced was PBMCs or a T cell subset sorted from them (not recorded which). The source is a man younger than 35 who had mild COVID-19 (a few samples of this study predate the infection). Cell type and time point are not known.

This clonotype was detected ten times or more. This chain uses TRBV7-9 with TRBJ2-3; D may be TRBD2 (5 bases). V was cut by 1 base and J by 2 bases, with 7 bases left in between. The CDR3 loop spans 14 amino acids. From germline, CDR1 is SEHNR and CDR2 FQNEAQ (reference sequence). In DNA, the CDR3 is TGTGCCAGCAGCTTAGTTGACTACACAGATACGCAGTATTTT. It translates to CASSLVDYTDTQYF.

This chain joins TRBV20-1 and TRBJ2-7, with 11 bases that match TRBD2. The V and J ends lost 1 base and 3 bases, in that order; junction bases with no gene match: 8. The CDR3 totals 16 residues. In germline, CDR1 is DFQATT, CDR2 SNEGSKA (reference sequence). The CDR3 nucleotides read TGCAGTGCTAGAGCCCTTCTAGCGGGGGGTGGCTACGAGCAGTACTTC. Protein sequence: CSARALLAGGGYEQYF.

This clonotype turned up a few times. This rearrangement joins TRBV20-1 to TRBJ1-5; possibly TRBD1 for D (5 bases). This CDR3 comprises 13 residues. V was clipped by 2 bases and J by 9 bases, with 14 bases between them. Germline lookup yields CDR1 DFQATT and CDR2 SNEGSKA (reference sequence). CDR3 amino acids: CSARRQTIMPQHF. CDR3 in DNA: TGCAGTGCTAGAAGACAGACAATCATGCCCCAGCATTTT.

This clonotype has only a few counts. This rearrangement joins TRBV7-8 to TRBJ2-1, with no clear D. Germline loops: CDR1 SGHVS, CDR2 FQNEAQ. This CDR3 is built from 15 residues. Trimming cost V 1 base and J 2 bases, with 9 bases left between them. DNA for the CDR3: TGTGCCAGCAGCTTAGTTCTCCCAACCTACAATGAGCAGTTCTTC. This encodes CASSLVLPTYNEQFF.

The V gene is TRBV2, the J gene TRBJ1-5; D is undetermined. CDR1 is SNHLY and CDR2 is FYNNEI in the germline V gene. Trimming took off 5 bases at V and 8 bases at J, with 13 bases between the two ends. The CDR3 covers 13 residues. The CDR3 DNA is TGTGCCAGCAGTCCCCCCAGCGGGGAGCCCCAGCATTTT. The encoded protein is CASSPPSGEPQHF.

This clonotype was observed a few times. The chain carries TRBV12-3 or TRBV12-4 and TRBJ2-6, with TRBD1 identical over 7 bases. Germline trimming cut 4 bases from V and 4 bases from J; bases unmatched to any gene: 4. This CDR3 comprises 15 residues. This chain's CDR3 is CASSSQTGGANVLTF. The CDR3 coding sequence is TGTGCCAGCAGTTCCCAGACAGGGGGGGCCAACGTCCTGACTTTC.

The gene calls are TRBV4-1 and TRBJ2-7; D is possibly TRBD1 (6 bases). Germline-derived CDR1 and CDR2 are MGHRA and YSYEKL. The germline V and J ends were trimmed by 4 bases and 7 bases, with 17 bases remaining between them. The CDR3 contains 14 residues. CDR3 loop: CASSRRSRTVEQYF. CDR3 DNA sequence: TGCGCCAGCAGCCGCAGAAGCCGGACAGTTGAGCAGTACTTC.

In its sample, this clonotype was seen a few times. This sequence joins TRBV3-1 and TRBJ1-4; D unresolved. With 6 bases removed from V and 6 bases from J, the gap between germline ends came to 14 bases. The germline CDR1 and CDR2 sequences are LGHDT and YNNKEL (reference sequence). This CDR3 contains 14 residues. CDR3 DNA: TGTGCCAGCAGTCACTTCCGGGATTATGAAAAACTGTTTTTT. This translates into CASSHFRDYEKLFF.

The chain combines TRBV6-1 with TRBJ2-2, with D tentatively TRBD1 (5 bases). With 7 bases removed from V and 0 bases from J, the gap between germline ends came to 12 bases. This CDR3 comprises 15 residues. Germline V gene lookup returns CDR1 MNHNS and CDR2 SASEGT. As DNA, the CDR3 is TGTGCCAGCATTTTGACAGCCGCGAACACCGGGGAGCTGTTTTTT. Protein product: CASILTAANTGELFF.

The rearrangement joins TRBV7-4 to TRBJ2-1, with D unclear. Trimming left V 1 base short and J 3 bases short, with 4 bases between. Germline V gene lookup returns CDR1 SGHVT and CDR2 SQSDAQ. CDR3 size: 13 residues. The CDR3 loop is CASSLELYNEQFF. As DNA, the CDR3 is TGTGCCAGCAGCTTAGAACTCTACAATGAGCAGTTCTTC.

This chain joins TRBV5-1 and TRBJ2-3, with D perhaps assigned TRBD1 or TRBD2 (5 bases each). CDR3 size: 17 residues. The germline gives CDR1 SGHRS, CDR2 YFSETQ. With 4 bases removed from V and 2 bases from J, the gap between germline ends came to 20 bases. The CDR3 region has the DNA TGCGCCAGCAGCGACAACCCGGGACCGAAGTCCACAGATACGCAGTATTTT. Encoded protein: CASSDNPGPKSTDTQYF.

V usage is TRBV10-3 and J usage is TRBJ2-5, with 8 bases aligning to TRBD2. Germline V gene sequence: CDR1 ENHRY, CDR2 SYGVKD. The CDR3 loop spans 16 amino acids. Trimming removed 3 bases from V and 1 base from J; junction bases left unmatched: 7. The CDR3, as DNA: TGTGCCATCAGTGAATCGAGCGGGGGACTCCAAGAGACCCAGTACTTC. It specifies CAISESSGGLQETQYF.

The rearrangement uses TRBV18 and TRBJ2-2; D possibly corresponds to TRBD2 (5 bases). Germline V gives CDR1 KGHSH, CDR2 LQKENI. V was trimmed by 2 bases and J by 2 bases, leaving 15 bases between them. This CDR3 comprises 17 residues. This CDR3 is CASSPKARGRNTGELFF. In nucleotides, the CDR3 is TGTGCCAGCTCACCAAAGGCACGGGGAAGAAACACCGGGGAGCTGTTTTTT.